A single sample gave rise to the 31 T cell receptor beta chains below, sequenced in a study of beta chain features in type 1 diabetes. Regarding the study as a whole: Among all four CD4+ subsets, Type 1 diabetes patients had TCRB CDR3s that were moderately but significantly shorter.

Sequencing targeted expressed TCRB transcripts, as all isolated RNA had been reverse transcribed. Repertoires were generated with immunoSEQ multiplex PCR, while TCRdb's copy carries only in-frame clones and drops some. The sample has some 120,000 clones; 15% to 20% are singletons. These TCRs' antigens remain unknown. What was sequenced was central memory CD4+ T cells from blood. Source of these receptors: a man younger than 35 with type 1 diabetes.

The table lists this clone with a few counts. Other DNA sequences in this specimen translate into the identical CDR3. The CDR3 here is CASSPGTGASYEQYF. For the CDR3, the DNA is TGTGCCAGCTCACCAGGGACAGGGGCATCCTACGAGCAGTACTTC. V gene TRBV18 combines with J gene TRBJ2-7; 10 positions agree with TRBD1. The germline CDR1 and CDR2 sequences are KGHSH and LQKENI. V gave up 2 bases and J gave up 1 base; unmatched junction bases: 2. The CDR3 consists of 15 residues.

The chain is built from TRBV11-3 and TRBJ2-3, with 10 bases aligning to TRBD1. Germline lookup yields CDR1 SGHNT and CDR2 YENEEA. The length of the CDR3 is 15 residues. Unmatched junction bases numbered 5, after V lost 6 bases and J lost 2 bases. The CDR3 reads CASSSGQGITDTQYF. The DNA for the CDR3 is TGTGCCAGCAGTTCGGGACAGGGGATCACAGATACGCAGTATTTT.

The chain couples TRBV29-1 to TRBJ2-7; D tentatively fits TRBD1 or TRBD2 (5 bases each). From germline, CDR1 is SQVTM and CDR2 ANQGSEA. The CDR3 is made up of 14 amino acids. V dropped 7 bases and J dropped 6 bases, with 22 bases sitting between them. The chain's CDR3 is CSAIEIWGSGEQYF. CDR3 DNA sequence: TGCAGCGCTATAGAGATTTGGGGGTCGGGCGAGCAGTACTTC.

This clone has only a few counts. The V and J genes are TRBV5-4 and TRBJ2-5; D is uncertain. The CDR3 is 13 residues long. Trimming stripped 4 bases from V and 3 bases from J, with 10 bases between. Germline lookup yields CDR1 SGHNT and CDR2 YYREEE (reference sequence). The CDR3 bases are TGTGCCAGCAGCACCCTCTCCAAAGAGACCCAGTACTTC. Its translation: CASSTLSKETQYF.

The chain has TRBV5-6 and TRBJ2-2; D is undetermined. Germline V CDR1 and CDR2: SGHDT, YYEEEE. V lost 2 bases and J 0 bases, leaving 8 bases between the germline ends. This CDR3 has 15 amino acids. CDR3 nucleotides: TGTGCCAGCAGCTTCTTAGGAACGAACACCGGGGAGCTGTTTTTT. Translating it yields CASSFLGTNTGELFF. Together with reference TRBV5-6 and TRBJ2-2, the CDR3 gives the full variable domain: DAGVTQSPTHLIKTRGQQVTLRCSPKSGHDTVSWYQQALGQGPQFIFQYYEEEERQRGNFPDRFSGHQFPNYSSELNVNALLLGDSALYLCASSFLGTNTGELFFGEGSRLTVL.

This clone has just a few counts. The V and J genes are TRBV19 and TRBJ2-7; the D gene could be TRBD1 or TRBD2 (5 bases each). V dropped 3 bases and J dropped 2 bases, with 17 bases sitting between them. The CDR3 has 16 residues. Germline V CDR1 and CDR2: LNHDA, SQIVND (reference sequence). Here the CDR3 reads CASSIRGDGATYEQYF. CDR3 nucleotide sequence: TGTGCCAGTAGTATCCGAGGGGACGGGGCAACCTACGAGCAGTACTTC.

The chain couples TRBV18 to TRBJ2-7; 12 bases map to TRBD1. Looked up from germline, CDR1 is KGHSH and CDR2 is LQKENI. This CDR3 is 15 amino acids long. The V and J ends lost 2 bases and 8 bases, in that order; junction bases with no gene match: 7. CDR3 nucleotides: TGTGCCAGCTCACCAGGTTCGGGACAGGGGGCTCAGCAGTACTTC. Translating gives CASSPGSGQGAQQYF.

This clone was counted many times. This may stem from a read error, because a much larger clone lies one nucleotide away. This chain links TRBV15 with TRBJ2-2; D is perhaps TRBD1 (7 bases). The germline V gene has CDR1 LNHNV and CDR2 YYDKDF (reference sequence). There are 16 residues in the CDR3. The V end was cut by 0 bases, the J end by 5 bases, with 13 bases between. DNA for the CDR3: TGTGCCACCAGCAGAGATCGGTCAGGGGGGACCGGGGAGCTGTTTTTT. Translating gives CATSRDRSGGTGELFF.

This clone appeared a few times. The V and J genes are TRBV28 and TRBJ2-2; D may be TRBD1 (5 bases). Per the germline V gene, CDR1 is MDHEN and CDR2 is SYDVKM. This CDR3 is 15 amino acids long. Trimming shortened V by 6 bases and J by 5 bases, and 16 bases separated the two germline ends. The CDR3 DNA reads TGTGCCAGCAGGCGAGAGATGGGGCAGACCGGGGAGCTGTTTTTT. Protein sequence: CASRREMGQTGELFF.

This rearrangement joins TRBV30 to TRBJ1-2; no clear D gene. Trimming stripped 1 base from V and 8 bases from J, with 8 bases between. Germline values: CDR1 GTSNPN, CDR2 SVGIG (reference sequence). The CDR3 is made up of 11 amino acids. In nucleotides, the CDR3 is TGTGCCTGGAGTGCCCCTCTCGGCTACACCTTC. This gives the protein CAWSAPLGYTF.

This clone was seen ten or more times. This chain joins TRBV9 and TRBJ2-1, with 10 bases that match TRBD2. Unmatched junction bases numbered 3, after V lost 3 bases and J lost 6 bases. In germline, CDR1 is SGDLS, CDR2 YYNGEE. CDR3 length equals 14 residues. CDR3 bases: TGTGCCAGCAGCGGGAGGACTAGCGGCAATGAGCAGTTCTTC. Translation gives CASSGRTSGNEQFF.

This chain joins TRBV4-3 and TRBJ1-2; 9 bases align to TRBD1. The germline CDR1 and CDR2 sequences are LGHNA and YSLEER. The ends lost 3 bases at V and 8 bases at J; junction bases unmatched: 4. The CDR3 covers 13 residues. CDR3 sequence (DNA): TGCGCCAGCAGCCAGGGACAGGGAGGGGGCTACACCTTC. Encoded protein: CASSQGQGGGYTF.

The rearrangement links TRBV16 to TRBJ2-3; D ambiguous. Germline lookup yields CDR1 KGHSY and CDR2 FQNENV. CDR3 length: 12 amino acids. The V end lost 6 bases, the J end lost 3 bases, and 7 bases lay between the germline ends. In DNA, the CDR3 is TGTGCCAGCAGTCTGCAGACAGATACGCAGTATTTT. This sequence encodes CASSLQTDTQYF.

Here the CDR3 reads CASSRGQGSDSNQPQHF. The CDR3 DNA reads TGTGCCAGTAGTCGGGGACAGGGGTCCGATAGCAATCAGCCCCAGCATTTT. This chain links TRBV19 with TRBJ1-5; 10 bases fit TRBD1. Germline values: CDR1 LNHDA, CDR2 SQIVND (reference sequence). V was clipped by 5 bases and J by 0 bases; unmatched bases: 7. The CDR3 contains 17 residues.

This clone has more than one count but fewer than ten. The gene calls are TRBV7-2 and TRBJ2-5; D is possibly TRBD1 (6 bases). V was cut by 1 base and J by 3 bases, with 9 bases left in between. The CDR3 has 14 residues. Germline V lookup: CDR1 SGHTA, CDR2 FQGNSA. CDR3 in DNA: TGTGCCAGCAGCTTAGATGCAGGGGAAGAGACCCAGTACTTC. Encoded protein: CASSLDAGEETQYF.

V and J are TRBV5-5 and TRBJ1-4; D ambiguous. Trimming shortened V by 4 bases and J by 1 base, and 5 bases separated the two germline ends. CDR1 SGHKS and CDR2 YYEKEE come from the germline V gene (reference sequence). CDR3 length: 13 residues. The CDR3 spells CASSPGTNEKLFF. The CDR3 DNA reads as TGTGCCAGCAGCCCTGGAACTAATGAAAAACTGTTTTTT.

V gene TRBV29-1 combines with J gene TRBJ2-7; 7 bases are a match to TRBD2. CDR1 is SQVTM, CDR2 ANQGSEA, per germline. The CDR3 spans 15 residues. V lost 4 bases to trimming and J lost 6 bases; unmatched junction nucleotides: 15. This CDR3 is CSVVAQNSQRGEQYF. Written as DNA, the CDR3 is TGCAGCGTTGTGGCCCAGAATAGCCAGCGGGGCGAGCAGTACTTC.

This clone was seen more than once but under ten times. The chain employs TRBV4-1 and TRBJ1-2; D gene ambiguous. Trimming took 0 bases from V and 4 from J, leaving 9 bases between them. The germline V gene encodes CDR1 MGHRA and CDR2 YSYEKL. CDR3 length equals 14 residues. The CDR3 DNA follows: TGCGCCAGCAGCCAAGATTCCGGACCCTATGGCTACACCTTC. This codes for CASSQDSGPYGYTF.

The chain recombines TRBV11-2 with TRBJ2-3; TRBD2 matches 11 bases. Germline CDR1 SGHAT, CDR2 FQNNGV. V was pared by 5 bases and J by 4 bases, with 2 bases of the junction left unmatched. CDR3 length: 14 amino acids. The CDR3 protein is CASSPGLAADTQYF. The CDR3 DNA reads as TGTGCCAGCAGCCCGGGACTAGCGGCAGATACGCAGTATTTT.

Worth noting for this clone: Other DNA sequences from this sample encode an identical CDR3 as well. J is TRBJ2-3 and V is TRBV29-1; 10 bases match TRBD1. CDR1 SQVTM and CDR2 ANQGSEA come from the germline V gene. Germline trimming cut 8 bases from V and 12 bases from J; bases unmatched to any gene: 17. The CDR3 sequence is 14 residues long. The CDR3 protein is CSMGQGRAIAPQYF. In nucleotides, the CDR3 is TGCAGCATGGGACAGGGGCGGGCGATAGCTCCACAGTATTTT.

This clone was found a few times. The J gene is TRBJ2-5, the V gene TRBV7-2; D remains unclear. The assigned J gene may be wrong: the sequence end matches TRBJ2-7 better. CDR3 size: 14 residues. The germline CDR1 and CDR2 sequences are SGHTA and FQGNSA. Written as DNA, the CDR3 is TGTGCCAGCAGCCCCTACTTGAGCTCCTACGAGCAGTACTTC. It specifies CASSPYLSSYEQYF.

The table lists this clone with many counts. The chain has TRBV4-3 and TRBJ2-7; D remains unclear. The V end was cut by 1 base, the J end by 3 bases, with 13 bases between. The CDR3 sequence is 15 residues long. Germline V gives CDR1 LGHNA, CDR2 YSLEER. The CDR3 loop reads CASSQGSSSFYEQYF. The CDR3 DNA is TGCGCCAGCAGCCAAGGTTCCAGCTCCTTCTACGAGCAGTACTTC.

The chain links TRBV18 to TRBJ2-5; tentative D call: TRBD2 (6 bases). Trimming removed 6 bases at V and 4 bases at J, with 12 bases between. CDR1 and CDR2 from the germline V gene are KGHSH and LQKENI. This CDR3 region has 13 residues. Here the CDR3 reads CASSQGLGETQYF. Here the CDR3 DNA reads TGTGCCAGCTCCCAGGGACTTGGAGAGACCCAGTACTTC.

The sample holds one count of this clone. The genes are TRBV18 and TRBJ2-5, with TRBD2 identical over 8 bases. This CDR3 is built from 15 residues. Trimming removed 5 bases from V and 1 base from J; junction bases left unmatched: 6. Looked up from germline, CDR1 is KGHSH and CDR2 is LQKENI. CDR3 in amino acids: CASSTRLAGQETQYF. The CDR3 nucleotides read TGTGCCAGCTCAACTAGGCTAGCGGGCCAAGAGACCCAGTACTTC.

The chain joins TRBV7-2 to TRBJ1-6, with unresolved D. The germline gives CDR1 SGHTA, CDR2 FQGNSA. CDR3 size: 14 residues. The V end lost 5 bases, the J end lost 4 bases, and 9 bases lay between the germline ends. The CDR3 loop reads CASSPRAYNSPLHF. DNA for the CDR3: TGTGCCAGCAGCCCCCGGGCGTATAATTCACCCCTCCACTTT.

This clone was found a few times. Distinct nucleotide sequences in the sample also encode this CDR3. The V and J genes are TRBV7-2 and TRBJ2-5; D remains ambiguous. The CDR3 is 13 residues long. Germline values: CDR1 SGHTA, CDR2 FQGNSA. Trimming pared 1 base from V and 2 bases from J, leaving 5 bases between. The CDR3 nucleotides are TGTGCCAGCAGCTTAGAACGTCAAGAGACCCAGTACTTC. It encodes CASSLERQETQYF.

The V call is TRBV15, the J call TRBJ1-1, with a tentative D call TRBD1 (5 bases). V was trimmed by 4 bases and J by 1 base, leaving 16 bases between them. This CDR3 is built from 16 residues. CDR1 LNHNV and CDR2 YYDKDF come from the germline V gene (reference sequence). The chain's CDR3 is CATSNGPGSSNTEAFF. CDR3 nucleotides: TGTGCCACCAGCAATGGACCAGGGTCCTCGAACACTGAAGCTTTCTTT.

This clone was detected only a few times. V and J are TRBV30 and TRBJ1-5, with D unresolved. This CDR3 has 13 residues. Per germline, CDR1 GTSNPN and CDR2 SVGIG (reference sequence). V was cut by 0 bases and J by 4 bases, with 7 bases left in between. This CDR3 reads CAWSVGENQPQHF. CDR3 nucleotides: TGTGCCTGGAGTGTTGGGGAAAATCAGCCCCAGCATTTT.

This clone was observed many times. CDR3 in amino acids: CASSPAEDQYF. CDR3 DNA: TGTGCCAGCTCACCAGCAGAGGACCAGTACTTC. This chain uses TRBV18 with TRBJ2-5; unclear D gene. CDR3 length: 11 residues. The germline gives CDR1 KGHSH, CDR2 LQKENI. V lost 2 bases and J lost 10, with 8 bases in between.

The chain uses TRBV6-5 and TRBJ2-6; D uncertain. Trimming removed 5 bases from V and 0 bases from J, with 8 bases in between. Germline V gene lookup returns CDR1 MNHEY and CDR2 SVGAGI. The CDR3 consists of 15 residues. CDR3 amino acids: CASSLGNSGANVLTF. CDR3 DNA: TGTGCCAGCAGTCTTGGCAACTCTGGGGCCAACGTCCTGACTTTC.

The chain employs TRBV29-1 and TRBJ1-2; 9 bases map to TRBD1. V was pared by 5 bases and J by 6 bases, with 4 bases of the junction left unmatched. CDR3 length: 12 amino acids. CDR1 SQVTM and CDR2 ANQGSEA come from the germline V gene. CDR3 region: CSVPRTGDGYTF. CDR3 in DNA: TGCAGCGTTCCACGGACAGGGGATGGCTACACCTTC.